This TCR beta chain was observed in a study of blood T cells in healthy people across ages. A sample-barcoded 5' primer and a J-beta primer mix were used in a second PCR of roughly 7 to 12 cycles. TCRdb re-derived calls from the 5' RACE reads in MiXCR, one entry per CDR3 protein. The sample yields approximately 690,000 distinct CDR3 sequences, roughly 43% seen once. Findings and caveats of the study: Significant beta diversity loss was already apparent by age approximately 40, declining roughly linearly. Correlation between TCR beta diversity and naive T cell percentage was strong.

The CDR3 length is 14 residues. Trimming removed 7 bases at V and 7 bases at J, with 23 bases between. Germline CDR1 and CDR2: SQVTM and ANQGSEA. On this clonotype itself: No antigen is known for it.

This TCR derives from a man older than 75 in good health. The rearrangement links TRBV29-1 to TRBJ2-7; D is perhaps TRBD1 (6 bases). The sample was blood. CDR3 nucleotide sequence: TGCAGCGCCCAAGTCAGGGGCCAGGTACCTGAGCAGTACTTC. Encoded protein: CSAQVRGQVPEQYF.